The rows below give T cell receptor beta chains drawn from one sample of a study of blood T cell repertoires in COVID-19. The data were produced by immunoSEQ multiplex PCR, yet TCRdb's version contains in-frame clones alone and is incomplete. Of about 260,000 clones listed, approximately 92% are singletons. Sequences were obtained from PBMCs or T cells enriched from blood (not recorded which). The receptors shown here come from a woman between 18 and 30 years old who had recovered from COVID-19. The CDR3 runs from the conserved cysteine through the conserved F or W. A D gene is named only where the DNA matches it firmly. Clone size is stated in some rows and not others, as once, few, many or a class when expanded.

v_gene: TRBV6-5
j_gene: TRBJ2-1
abundance: .
d_gene: .
len: 14
CDR3nt: TGTGCCAGCAGTTCCGAATATAGCTTCAATGAGCAGTTCTTC
CDR3aa: CASSSEYSFNEQFF

v_gene: TRBV19
j_gene: TRBJ1-2
abundance: .
d_gene: TRBD1
len: 15
CDR3nt: TGTGCCAGTAGGGGGACAGGACAGACTAACTATGGCTACACCTTC
CDR3aa: CASRGTGQTNYGYTF

v_gene: TRBV7-9
j_gene: TRBJ2-7
abundance: .
d_gene: .
len: 11
CDR3nt: TGTGCCAGCAGCGGAGTATACGAGCAGTACTTC
CDR3aa: CASSGVYEQYF

v_gene: TRBV19
j_gene: TRBJ1-2
abundance: .
d_gene: TRBD1
len: 15
CDR3nt: TGTGCCAGTAGTATAGGCCAGGACAGGGACTATGGCTACACCTTC
CDR3aa: CASSIGQDRDYGYTF

v_gene: TRBV25-1
j_gene: TRBJ1-1
abundance: .
d_gene: TRBD1
len: 14
CDR3nt: TGTGCCAGCAAACAGGGGGCAATGAACACTGAAGCTTTCTTT
CDR3aa: CASKQGAMNTEAFF

v_gene: TRBV7-2
j_gene: TRBJ1-1
abundance: few
d_gene: .
len: 16
CDR3nt: TGTGCCAGCAGCTTAGTAGGTGTAGGGGTGAACACTGAAGCTTTCTTT
CDR3aa: CASSLVGVGVNTEAFF

v_gene: TRBV28
j_gene: TRBJ2-1
abundance: .
d_gene: TRBD2
len: 15
CDR3nt: TGTGCCAGCAGTCCTAGCGGGGGGGTCTACAATGAGCAGTTCTTC
CDR3aa: CASSPSGGVYNEQFF

v_gene: TRBV5-1
j_gene: TRBJ2-2
abundance: once
d_gene: TRBD2
len: 16
CDR3nt: TGCGCCAGCAGCGCGCGGCTAGCGGGACCCGGCGGGGAGCTGTTTTTT
CDR3aa: CASSARLAGPGGELFF

v_gene: TRBV11-2
j_gene: TRBJ2-7
abundance: .
d_gene: .
len: 13
CDR3nt: TGTGCCAGCAGTTCAAATCCCTCCTACGAGCAGTACTTC
CDR3aa: CASSSNPSYEQYF

v_gene: TRBV7-9
j_gene: TRBJ2-5
abundance: .
d_gene: .
len: 14
CDR3nt: TGTGCCAGCAGTTTCAGGGGACGCTGGGAGACCCAGTACTTC
CDR3aa: CASSFRGRWETQYF

v_gene: TRBV2
j_gene: TRBJ2-3
abundance: .
d_gene: TRBD2
len: 16
CDR3nt: TGTGCCAGCGTGGGTCGGGCTAGCGGGAAGGGAGATACGCAGTATTTT
CDR3aa: CASVGRASGKGDTQYF

v_gene: TRBV9
j_gene: TRBJ2-5
abundance: .
d_gene: .
len: 15
CDR3nt: TGTGCCAGCAGCGTAGTCTCAGGGGATGGAGAGACCCAGTACTTC
CDR3aa: CASSVVSGDGETQYF

v_gene: TRBV11-3
j_gene: TRBJ2-3
abundance: .
d_gene: TRBD1
len: 16
CDR3nt: TGTGCCAGCAGCTTAGGGGGACAGGGGTTGACAGATACGCAGTATTTT
CDR3aa: CASSLGGQGLTDTQYF

v_gene: TRBV5-1
j_gene: TRBJ1-2
abundance: .
d_gene: TRBD1
len: 15
CDR3nt: TGCGCCAGCAGCGTAGCAAGGGGGCAAGACTATGGCTACACCTTC
CDR3aa: CASSVARGQDYGYTF

v_gene: TRBV14
j_gene: TRBJ1-2
abundance: .
d_gene: TRBD1
len: 17
CDR3nt: TGTGCCAGCAGCCAAGTAGGGGGCGCCGACCCGAACTATGGCTACACCTTC
CDR3aa: CASSQVGGADPNYGYTF

v_gene: TRBV29-1
j_gene: TRBJ2-5
abundance: .
d_gene: .
len: 14
CDR3nt: TGCAGCGTCCTCAGGGGTTCCAGTATTGAGACCCAGTACTTC
CDR3aa: CSVLRGSSIETQYF

v_gene: TRBV5-4
j_gene: TRBJ2-1
abundance: .
d_gene: TRBD2
len: 14
CDR3nt: TGTGCCAGCAGCCCGGGACTAGCCGTCAATGAGCAGTTCTTC
CDR3aa: CASSPGLAVNEQFF

v_gene: TRBV19
j_gene: TRBJ2-2
abundance: .
d_gene: TRBD2
len: 15
CDR3nt: TGTGCCAGTAGTATGTTAGCGGGGGGACCCGGGGAGCTGTTTTTT
CDR3aa: CASSMLAGGPGELFF

v_gene: TRBV6-5
j_gene: TRBJ1-6
abundance: .
d_gene: TRBD1
len: 14
CDR3nt: TGTGCCAGCAGTTTGACAGGGTCAAATTCACCCCTCCACTTT
CDR3aa: CASSLTGSNSPLHF

v_gene: TRBV5-4
j_gene: TRBJ1-6
abundance: few
d_gene: TRBD1
len: 14
CDR3nt: TGTGCCAGCAGCTTGCCGGGACAGGGAATGGCCCTCCACTTT
CDR3aa: CASSLPGQGMALHF

v_gene: TRBV19
j_gene: TRBJ1-6
abundance: .
d_gene: TRBD1
len: 14
CDR3nt: TGTGCCAGTAGTAAAGGACAGGGGGCTTCACCCCTCCACTTT
CDR3aa: CASSKGQGASPLHF

v_gene: TRBV5-1
j_gene: TRBJ2-7
abundance: .
d_gene: TRBD2
len: 14
CDR3nt: TGCGCCAGCAGCTTGGAGGCGGGGGCCTACGAGCAGTACTTC
CDR3aa: CASSLEAGAYEQYF

v_gene: TRBV6-4
j_gene: TRBJ2-2
abundance: .
d_gene: TRBD2
len: 16
CDR3nt: TGTGCCAGCAGTGTTACTAGCGGGGCCGACACCGGGGAGCTGTTTTTT
CDR3aa: CASSVTSGADTGELFF

v_gene: TRBV20-1
j_gene: TRBJ2-1
abundance: .
d_gene: TRBD2
len: 14
CDR3nt: TGCAGTGCTAGTTTCGGGGGGGTATACAATGAGCAGTTCTTC
CDR3aa: CSASFGGVYNEQFF

v_gene: TRBV7-9
j_gene: TRBJ2-5
abundance: few
d_gene: TRBD1
len: 15
CDR3nt: TGTGCCAGCAGGCCGAACTTAAGACAGGGGGAGACCCAGTACTTC
CDR3aa: CASRPNLRQGETQYF

v_gene: TRBV5-1
j_gene: TRBJ1-1
abundance: .
d_gene: .
len: 16
CDR3nt: TGCGCCAGCAGCTTGAACAGGGCCTTAAAGAACACTGAAGCTTTCTTT
CDR3aa: CASSLNRALKNTEAFF

v_gene: TRBV6-5
j_gene: TRBJ1-1
abundance: .
d_gene: TRBD1
len: 13
CDR3nt: TGTGCCAGTCCGACAGGGATAAACACTGAAGCTTTCTTT
CDR3aa: CASPTGINTEAFF

v_gene: TRBV7-9
j_gene: TRBJ2-7
abundance: .
d_gene: TRBD1
len: 14
CDR3nt: TGTGCCAGCAGCTTCCAGGGGGCGTACTCCGAGCAGTACTTC
CDR3aa: CASSFQGAYSEQYF

v_gene: TRBV4-2
j_gene: TRBJ2-2
abundance: .
d_gene: TRBD1
len: 18
CDR3nt: TGTGCCAGCAGCCAAGATCTTCTCACAGGGGGCCTTGTCGGGGAGCTGTTTTTT
CDR3aa: CASSQDLLTGGLVGELFF

v_gene: TRBV4-1
j_gene: TRBJ1-2
abundance: .
d_gene: TRBD1
len: 14
CDR3nt: TGCGCCAGCAGCCTGCTGACAGGGGCGCTGGGCTACACCTTC
CDR3aa: CASSLLTGALGYTF

v_gene: TRBV7-9
j_gene: TRBJ1-1
abundance: .
d_gene: .
len: 13
CDR3nt: TGTGCCAGCAGCCTAGACACGAACACTGAAGCTTTCTTT
CDR3aa: CASSLDTNTEAFF